The 23 T cell receptor beta chains reported below all come from one sample, sequenced in a study of T cell repertoires in cytomegalovirus infection. Their specific antigens are unknown. TCRdb independently ran MiXCR on the reads; one entry per CDR3 protein. Of 75,000 to 100,000 distinct CDR3 sequences detected, around 32% appear once; the ten largest clones hold over 60%. The material was CD8+ T cells from cultured PBMCs, obtained from culture after CMV antigen stimulation. Receptors were obtained from a human donor in good health (CMV status not recorded). Some clones in this sample may be carry-over from other donors' samples.

This clonotype was seen only a few times. The V call is TRBV29-1, the J call TRBJ1-2; TRBD1 matches 7 bases. The CDR3 spans 14 residues. Germline lookup yields CDR1 SQVTM and CDR2 ANQGSEA. V was clipped by 7 bases and J by 3 bases; unmatched bases: 11. The CDR3 loop reads CSAGPNDRDYGYTF. As DNA, the CDR3 is TGCAGCGCCGGTCCGAATGACAGGGACTATGGCTACACCTTC.

This clonotype came up a few times. The CDR3 spells CASREIVGTGELFF. CDR3 coding DNA: TGTGCCAGCAGGGAAATAGTTGGCACCGGGGAGCTGTTTTTT. The chain carries TRBV7-6 and TRBJ2-2; D remains unclear. The CDR3 consists of 14 residues. Deletions cut 6 bases from V and 4 bases from J, with 12 bases between. CDR1 SGHVS and CDR2 FNYEAQ come from the germline V gene.

This clonotype was counted only a few times. The chain recombines TRBV2 with TRBJ1-2; D gene uncertain. CDR3 length equals 15 residues. Germline CDR1 reads SNHLY; CDR2 reads FYNNEI. Trimming stripped 6 bases from V and 5 bases from J, with 19 bases between. The CDR3 protein is CASRERAETSYGYTF. CDR3 bases: TGTGCCAGCAGGGAGAGGGCGGAAACTTCATATGGCTACACCTTC.

This clonotype was observed at least ten times. This chain links TRBV4-2 with TRBJ1-6, with D perhaps TRBD1 (5 bases). The length of the CDR3 is 16 residues. Germline V gives CDR1 LGHNA, CDR2 YNFKEQ. The ends were cut back, 0 bases at V and 7 bases at J, with 13 bases in the middle. CDR3 nucleotide sequence: TGTGCCAGCAGCCAAGAGATTGGGGGTTACAATTCACCCCTCCACTTT. Encoded protein: CASSQEIGGYNSPLHF.

The rearrangement uses TRBV10-3 and TRBJ1-1; D is ambiguous. The V gene lost 5 bases and the J gene lost 0 bases, with 13 bases spanning the gap. This CDR3 contains 15 residues. Germline V CDR1 and CDR2: ENHRY, SYGVKD. The chain's CDR3 is CAISREDGVNTEAFF. The DNA for the CDR3 is TGTGCCATCAGTCGAGAGGACGGAGTGAACACTGAAGCTTTCTTT.

This clonotype occurred many times. V usage is TRBV7-8 and J usage is TRBJ1-5; a weak D match, TRBD1 (5 bases). CDR1 and CDR2 from the germline V gene are SGHVS and FQNEAQ. Deletions cut 5 bases from V and 0 bases from J, with 11 bases between. The CDR3 sequence is 15 residues long. The CDR3 reads CASSLRQTSNQPQHF. The CDR3 DNA follows: TGTGCCAGCAGCCTACGACAGACTAGCAATCAGCCCCAGCATTTT. Filled out from reference TRBV7-8 and TRBJ1-5, the complete variable domain reads GAGVSQSPRYKVAKRGQDVALRCDPISGHVSLFWYQQALGQGPEFLTYFQNEAQLDKSGLPSDRFFAERPEGSVSTLKIQRTQQEDSAVYLCASSLRQTSNQPQHFGDGTRLSIL.

This clonotype was seen ten or more times. The chain joins TRBV7-8 to TRBJ1-2, with unresolved D. Per the germline V gene, CDR1 is SGHVS and CDR2 is FQNEAQ. V was clipped by 2 bases and J by 5 bases, with 18 bases between them. The CDR3 runs to 16 residues. The DNA for the CDR3 is TGTGCCAGCAGCTTAACCGGGTTTCCAACCATATATGGCTACACCTTC. Its translation is CASSLTGFPTIYGYTF.

The V call is TRBV5-4, the J call TRBJ1-6; D is undetermined. With 4 bases removed from V and 13 bases from J, the gap between germline ends came to 15 bases. The V gene's germline CDR1 is SGHNT and CDR2 YYREEE (reference sequence). The CDR3 is 13 residues long. The CDR3: CASSIAGEVPLHF. CDR3 nucleotide sequence: TGTGCCAGCAGCATTGCTGGGGAAGTGCCCCTCCACTTT.

This clonotype was found many times. Here the CDR3 reads CASDLAGGKTDTQYF. The CDR3, as DNA: TGCGCCAGCGACCTAGCGGGGGGGAAGACAGATACGCAGTATTTT. This rearrangement joins TRBV5-1 to TRBJ2-3; 12 bases match TRBD2. Per germline, CDR1 SGHRS and CDR2 YFSETQ. After removal of 7 bases from V and 3 bases from J, the junction contained 6 bases not matched to a gene. The CDR3 sequence is 15 residues long.

The genes are TRBV7-8 and TRBJ1-1; D might be TRBD1 (6 bases). CDR1 SGHVS and CDR2 FQNEAQ come from the germline V gene. The V end lost 4 bases, the J end lost 10 bases, and 16 bases lay between the germline ends. The CDR3 has 13 amino acids. The CDR3 DNA reads TGTGCCAGCAGCTCCCTGGGCGGGGGGGCAGCTTTCTTT. Protein product: CASSSLGGGAAFF.

This clonotype was seen more than once but under ten times. The V call is TRBV7-6, the J call TRBJ1-1; 10 nucleotides agree with TRBD1. The CDR3 has 15 residues. The V gene end was trimmed by 5 bases and the J gene end by 3 bases; junction bases not matched to a gene: 6. Germline CDR1 SGHVS, CDR2 FNYEAQ. The CDR3 loop reads CASSLRTGGDTEAFF. The CDR3 DNA reads as TGTGCCAGCAGCCTACGGACAGGGGGGGACACTGAAGCTTTCTTT.

The J gene is TRBJ1-2, the V gene TRBV9; the D gene is possibly TRBD1 (6 bases). This CDR3 is built from 17 residues. In germline, CDR1 is SGDLS, CDR2 YYNGEE. Trimming removed 4 bases at V and 1 base at J, with 20 bases between. For the CDR3, the DNA is TGTGCCAGCAGCCCTCCCGGACAGACTATTTTTAACTATGGCTACACCTTC. Its protein is CASSPPGQTIFNYGYTF.

The V gene is TRBV5-1, the J gene TRBJ2-7; D uncertain. Germline V CDR1 and CDR2: SGHRS, YFSETQ. The CDR3 covers 14 residues. The V end was cut by 6 bases, the J end by 4 bases, with 17 bases between. CDR3 sequence reads: CASTSSPWPYEQYF. CDR3 nucleotide sequence: TGCGCCAGCACCTCCTCCCCCTGGCCGTACGAGCAGTACTTC.

This chain links TRBV29-1 with TRBJ2-5; 8 nucleotides line up with TRBD1. CDR3 length: 11 amino acids. Germline V CDR1 and CDR2: SQVTM, ANQGSEA. V lost 6 bases, J lost 5 bases, and 2 bases stayed unmatched. The CDR3: CSVGQGETQYF. CDR3 nucleotide sequence: TGCAGCGTCGGACAGGGTGAGACCCAGTACTTC.

This clonotype was counted only a few times. V gene TRBV6-5 combines with J gene TRBJ2-7; no reliable D call. The CDR3 length is 15 residues. V was cut by 0 bases and J by 2 bases, with 11 bases left in between. Germline CDR1 and CDR2: MNHEY and SVGAGI. The CDR3: CASSYSSADPYEQYF. The CDR3, as DNA: TGTGCCAGCAGTTACTCGTCGGCCGACCCCTACGAGCAGTACTTC.

In its sample, this clonotype was seen a few times. The chain is built from TRBV6-6 and TRBJ1-5; D unclear. Germline V gene data show CDR1 as MNHNY and CDR2 as SVGAGI (reference sequence). The CDR3 spans 14 residues. V dropped 5 bases and J dropped 5 bases, with 13 bases sitting between them. CDR3: CASSAVGSDQPQHF. CDR3 nucleotide sequence: TGTGCCAGCAGTGCCGTGGGATCTGATCAGCCCCAGCATTTT.

This clonotype was seen a handful of times. The chain couples TRBV18 to TRBJ1-4, with D maybe TRBD1 (6 bases). CDR1 KGHSH and CDR2 LQKENI come from the germline V gene. V was clipped by 1 base and J by 6 bases, with 18 bases between them. There are 17 residues in the CDR3. CDR3 DNA: TGTGCCAGCTCACCACTCAGAGGCGGGACACTATATGAAAAACTGTTTTTT. This translates into CASSPLRGGTLYEKLFF.

This clonotype has just a few counts. The chain links TRBV15 to TRBJ1-2, with unresolved D. Germline CDR1 reads LNHNV; CDR2 reads YYDKDF (reference sequence). Trimming cost V 3 bases and J 5 bases, with 10 bases left between them. This CDR3 contains 13 residues. CDR3 DNA sequence: TGTGCCACCAGCAGTCGAACTGCTTATGGCTACACCTTC. Amino acid sequence: CATSSRTAYGYTF.

This clonotype is termed medium-sized (0.01 to 0.1%). The gene calls are TRBV28 and TRBJ2-7; D might be TRBD1 (6 bases). The CDR3 covers 14 residues. Germline-derived CDR1 and CDR2 are MDHEN and SYDVKM. V was cut by 2 bases and J by 3 bases, with 11 bases left in between. The CDR3 region is CASSLGQPIYEQYF. In DNA form, the CDR3 reads TGTGCCAGCAGTTTAGGACAGCCGATCTACGAGCAGTACTTC. The variable domain in full, with the rest retrieved from reference TRBV28 and TRBJ2-7, is DVKVTQSSRYLVKRTGEKVFLECVQDMDHENMFWYRQDPGLGLRLIYFSYDVKMKEKGDIPEGYSVSREKKERFSLILESASTNQTSMYLCASSLGQPIYEQYFGPGTRLTVT.

This clonotype has ten or more counts. The chain joins TRBV28 to TRBJ2-7; D perhaps matches TRBD2 (6 bases). The germline V gene encodes CDR1 MDHEN and CDR2 SYDVKM. V was trimmed by 2 bases and J by 0 bases, leaving 8 bases between them. This CDR3 has 14 amino acids. The CDR3: CASSLGGSSYEQYF. The CDR3 DNA reads TGTGCCAGCAGTTTAGGAGGGAGCTCCTACGAGCAGTACTTC. The full variable domain, its missing parts supplied by reference TRBV28 and TRBJ2-7, is DVKVTQSSRYLVKRTGEKVFLECVQDMDHENMFWYRQDPGLGLRLIYFSYDVKMKEKGDIPEGYSVSREKKERFSLILESASTNQTSMYLCASSLGGSSYEQYFGPGTRLTVT.

V gene TRBV14 combines with J gene TRBJ1-1; no reliable D call. Germline lookup yields CDR1 SGHDN and CDR2 FVKESK. CDR3 length: 14 amino acids. Trimming pared 4 bases from V and 0 bases from J, leaving 9 bases between. CDR3 residues: CASSRFTLNTEAFF. CDR3 DNA: TGTGCCAGCAGCCGGTTCACCTTGAACACTGAAGCTTTCTTT.

This clonotype was seen only a few times. This chain joins TRBV4-1 and TRBJ2-1; TRBD1 is a possible D gene (6 bases). V shed 0 bases and J shed 7 bases, with 16 bases lying between them. This CDR3 contains 16 residues. Germline-derived CDR1 and CDR2 are MGHRA and YSYEKL. The CDR3: CASSQDSGGAGNEQFF. Here the CDR3 DNA reads TGCGCCAGCAGCCAAGATTCTGGGGGCGCGGGTAATGAGCAGTTCTTC.

In this sample, this clonotype turned up many times. This chain joins TRBV4-1 and TRBJ2-2, with a possible D match to TRBD2 (5 bases). CDR3 length equals 15 residues. CDR1 is MGHRA and CDR2 is YSYEKL in the germline V gene. Between the trimmed V and J ends, which lost 5 bases and 0 bases, there was a span of 10 bases. CDR3 region: CASSYSASNTGELFF. DNA for the CDR3: TGCGCCAGCAGCTATAGCGCGTCGAACACCGGGGAGCTGTTTTTT.